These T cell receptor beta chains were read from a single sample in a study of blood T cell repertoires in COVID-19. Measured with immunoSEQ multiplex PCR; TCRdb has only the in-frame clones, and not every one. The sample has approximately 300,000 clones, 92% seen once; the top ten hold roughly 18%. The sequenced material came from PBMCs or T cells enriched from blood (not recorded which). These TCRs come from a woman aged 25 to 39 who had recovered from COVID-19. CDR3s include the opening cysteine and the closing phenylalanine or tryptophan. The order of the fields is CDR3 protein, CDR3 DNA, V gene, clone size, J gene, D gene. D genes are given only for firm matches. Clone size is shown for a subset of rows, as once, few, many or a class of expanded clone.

CDR3aa: CAWSAGQGRYGYTF
CDR3nt: TGTGCCTGGAGTGCGGGACAGGGACGCTATGGCTACACCTTC
v_gene: TRBV30
abundance: once
j_gene: TRBJ1-2
d_gene: TRBD1

CDR3aa: CASSFRGGAYEQYF
CDR3nt: TGTGCCAGCAGTTTTAGGGGGGGTGCCTACGAGCAGTACTTC
v_gene: TRBV27
abundance: .
j_gene: TRBJ2-7
d_gene: .

CDR3aa: CASSLGGGVTDTQYF
CDR3nt: TGCGCCAGCAGCCTTGGCGGGGGGGTCACAGATACGCAGTATTTT
v_gene: TRBV4-1
abundance: .
j_gene: TRBJ2-3
d_gene: TRBD2

CDR3aa: CASSSEPGQGNIQYF
CDR3nt: TGTGCCAGCAGCTCGGAACCGGGACAGGGAAACATTCAGTACTTC
v_gene: TRBV11-1
abundance: .
j_gene: TRBJ2-4
d_gene: TRBD1

CDR3aa: CASSLRAPSTGMAKGYTF
CDR3nt: TGTGCCAGCAGTTTAAGAGCCCCTTCGACAGGGATGGCGAAAGGCTACACCTTC
v_gene: TRBV27
abundance: .
j_gene: TRBJ1-2
d_gene: TRBD1

CDR3aa: CASSAGQANYGYTF
CDR3nt: TGTGCCAGCAGCGCCGGACAGGCTAACTATGGCTACACCTTC
v_gene: TRBV9
abundance: .
j_gene: TRBJ1-2
d_gene: TRBD1

CDR3aa: CASRQGGGTEAFF
CDR3nt: TGTGCCAGTAGACAGGGGGGTGGCACTGAAGCTTTCTTT
v_gene: TRBV19
abundance: .
j_gene: TRBJ1-1
d_gene: TRBD1

CDR3aa: CASSSNSQETQYF
CDR3nt: TGTGCCAGCAGTAGTAACAGTCAAGAGACCCAGTACTTC
v_gene: TRBV12-3/TRBV12-4
abundance: .
j_gene: TRBJ2-5
d_gene: .

CDR3aa: CASSHLAGTDTQYF
CDR3nt: TGTGCCAGCAGCCATCTAGCGGGGACAGATACGCAGTATTTT
v_gene: TRBV14
abundance: once
j_gene: TRBJ2-3
d_gene: TRBD2

CDR3aa: CATSRGDLSGGAGETQYF
CDR3nt: TGTGCCACCAGCAGAGGAGACCTCTCCGGGGGGGCCGGGGAGACCCAGTACTTC
v_gene: TRBV15
abundance: .
j_gene: TRBJ2-5
d_gene: TRBD2

CDR3aa: CASSLADSNYGYTF
CDR3nt: TGCGCCAGCAGCTTGGCGGACAGTAACTATGGCTACACCTTC
v_gene: TRBV5-1
abundance: .
j_gene: TRBJ1-2
d_gene: .

CDR3aa: CASRGQGTGIYGYTF
CDR3nt: TGTGCCAGCAGAGGACAGGGGACCGGCATCTATGGCTACACCTTC
v_gene: TRBV6-5
abundance: once
j_gene: TRBJ1-2
d_gene: TRBD1

CDR3aa: CASSVGGREGNTIYF
CDR3nt: TGTGCCAGCAGCGTAGGAGGCCGAGAGGGAAACACCATATATTTT
v_gene: TRBV9
abundance: .
j_gene: TRBJ1-3
d_gene: .

CDR3aa: CASSQELGANQPQHF
CDR3nt: TGTGCCAGCAGCCAAGAGCTGGGCGCAAATCAGCCCCAGCATTTT
v_gene: TRBV4-2
abundance: .
j_gene: TRBJ1-5
d_gene: .

CDR3aa: CASSLSHEVLHF
CDR3nt: TGTGCCAGCAGCCTGAGCCATGAGGTCCTCCACTTT
v_gene: TRBV11-2
abundance: .
j_gene: TRBJ1-6
d_gene: .

CDR3aa: CAISLGRNNEQFF
CDR3nt: TGTGCCATCTCCTTAGGCAGGAACAATGAGCAGTTCTTC
v_gene: TRBV10-3
abundance: .
j_gene: TRBJ2-1
d_gene: .

CDR3aa: CASSDSLTDTQYF
CDR3nt: TGTGCCAGCAGTGATTCCTTAACAGATACGCAGTATTTT
v_gene: TRBV25-1
abundance: .
j_gene: TRBJ2-3
d_gene: .

CDR3aa: CASSQPKVLAGYEQYF
CDR3nt: TGTGCCAGCAGCCAACCCAAAGTTCTAGCGGGCTACGAGCAGTACTTC
v_gene: TRBV3-1/TRBV3-2
abundance: .
j_gene: TRBJ2-7
d_gene: TRBD2

CDR3aa: CASSQDRDNRNTIYF
CDR3nt: TGCGCCAGCAGCCAAGATCGGGACAACAGAAACACCATATATTTT
v_gene: TRBV4-3
abundance: .
j_gene: TRBJ1-3
d_gene: .

CDR3aa: CASSSPGLAGAYSYNEQFF
CDR3nt: TGTGCCAGCAGCTCCCCGGGACTAGCGGGAGCCTACTCCTACAATGAGCAGTTCTTC
v_gene: TRBV5-4
abundance: .
j_gene: TRBJ2-1
d_gene: TRBD2

CDR3aa: CASSLPEREGTGANVLTF
CDR3nt: TGTGCCAGCAGCCTCCCGGAGCGGGAGGGTACTGGGGCCAACGTCCTGACTTTC
v_gene: TRBV9
abundance: .
j_gene: TRBJ2-6
d_gene: TRBD2

CDR3aa: CASSRPGQASPHEQFF
CDR3nt: TGTGCCAGCTCACGACCGGGACAGGCATCCCCCCACGAGCAGTTCTTC
v_gene: TRBV18
abundance: .
j_gene: TRBJ2-1
d_gene: TRBD1

CDR3aa: CATSRELGGANYGYTF
CDR3nt: TGTGCCACCAGCAGAGAACTAGGGGGGGCTAACTATGGCTACACCTTC
v_gene: TRBV15
abundance: .
j_gene: TRBJ1-2
d_gene: .

CDR3aa: CASSPRGARQRNQPQHF
CDR3nt: TGTGCCAGCAGTCCCCGGGGGGCGAGACAGAGAAATCAGCCCCAGCATTTT
v_gene: TRBV28
abundance: .
j_gene: TRBJ1-5
d_gene: .

CDR3aa: CASSSRVGANTGELFF
CDR3nt: TGTGCCAGCAGCTCCCGAGTAGGGGCAAACACCGGGGAGCTGTTTTTT
v_gene: TRBV5-4
abundance: .
j_gene: TRBJ2-2
d_gene: .

CDR3aa: CASRQGVGQPQHF
CDR3nt: TGTGCCAGCAGACAGGGGGTGGGTCAGCCCCAGCATTTT
v_gene: TRBV27
abundance: .
j_gene: TRBJ1-5
d_gene: TRBD1

CDR3aa: CASGLVIGQGDNYGYTF
CDR3nt: TGTGCTAGTGGTTTGGTAATTGGACAGGGGGATAACTATGGCTACACCTTC
v_gene: TRBV12-5
abundance: once
j_gene: TRBJ1-2
d_gene: TRBD1

CDR3aa: CASSFPKRGDRTDTQYF
CDR3nt: TGTGCCAGCAGCTTTCCAAAACGGGGGGACCGCACAGATACGCAGTATTTT
v_gene: TRBV6-2/TRBV6-3
abundance: .
j_gene: TRBJ2-3
d_gene: TRBD2

CDR3aa: CASSLAWTADVGSYNEQFF
CDR3nt: TGTGCCAGCAGCTTGGCATGGACAGCCGACGTAGGATCCTACAATGAGCAGTTCTTC
v_gene: TRBV5-5
abundance: .
j_gene: TRBJ2-1
d_gene: .

CDR3aa: CASSVAGGDYNEQFF
CDR3nt: TGTGCCAGCAGCGTAGCAGGGGGCGATTACAATGAGCAGTTCTTC
v_gene: TRBV9
abundance: .
j_gene: TRBJ2-1
d_gene: TRBD1

CDR3aa: CASSPGGGTQYF
CDR3nt: TGTGCCAGCAGCCCCGGGGGGGGGACCCAGTACTTC
v_gene: TRBV5-6
abundance: .
j_gene: TRBJ2-5
d_gene: TRBD2

CDR3aa: CASSGGYQETQYF
CDR3nt: TGTGCCAGCAGCGGGGGGTACCAAGAGACCCAGTACTTC
v_gene: TRBV5-5
abundance: .
j_gene: TRBJ2-5
d_gene: .

CDR3aa: CASSSDRDQPQHF
CDR3nt: TGTGCCAGCAGTTCGGACAGGGATCAGCCCCAGCATTTT
v_gene: TRBV2
abundance: .
j_gene: TRBJ1-5
d_gene: TRBD1

CDR3aa: CASSQYARGIGETQYF
CDR3nt: TGTGCCAGCAGCCAATACGCCAGGGGGATCGGAGAGACCCAGTACTTC
v_gene: TRBV4-2
abundance: .
j_gene: TRBJ2-5
d_gene: TRBD1

CDR3aa: CASSQDVRGTEAFF
CDR3nt: TGCGCCAGCAGCCAAGATGTCCGGGGCACTGAAGCTTTCTTT
v_gene: TRBV4-3
abundance: once
j_gene: TRBJ1-1
d_gene: .

CDR3aa: CASSSEDTEAFF
CDR3nt: TGTGCCAGCAGTTCGGAGGACACTGAAGCTTTCTTT
v_gene: TRBV28
abundance: .
j_gene: TRBJ1-1
d_gene: .

CDR3aa: CASARGPAVFSYEQYF
CDR3nt: TGCGCCAGCGCTCGGGGTCCGGCAGTTTTTTCCTACGAGCAGTACTTC
v_gene: TRBV5-1
abundance: .
j_gene: TRBJ2-7
d_gene: .

CDR3aa: CAISKDEGEQFF
CDR3nt: TGTGCCATCAGTAAGGACGAGGGTGAGCAGTTCTTC
v_gene: TRBV10-3
abundance: .
j_gene: TRBJ2-1
d_gene: .

CDR3aa: CATSRQGGNQPQHF
CDR3nt: TGTGCCACCAGCAGACAGGGCGGCAATCAGCCCCAGCATTTT
v_gene: TRBV15
abundance: .
j_gene: TRBJ1-5
d_gene: .

CDR3aa: CASSLSRTAPGEKLFF
CDR3nt: TGTGCCAGCAGTTTATCCCGGACAGCCCCTGGGGAAAAACTGTTTTTT
v_gene: TRBV27
abundance: .
j_gene: TRBJ1-4
d_gene: .

CDR3aa: CAINSGQASRYEQYF
CDR3nt: TGTGCCATCAATTCAGGACAGGCGTCCCGCTACGAGCAGTACTTC
v_gene: TRBV10-3
abundance: .
j_gene: TRBJ2-7
d_gene: TRBD1

CDR3aa: CASSLGAGAAGTQYF
CDR3nt: TGCGCCAGCAGCTTGGGAGCGGGAGCGGCGGGGACCCAGTACTTC
v_gene: TRBV5-1
abundance: .
j_gene: TRBJ2-5
d_gene: TRBD2

CDR3aa: CASSLALAGLPQYF
CDR3nt: TGTGCCAGCAGCTTAGCACTAGCGGGCCTCCCTCAGTACTTC
v_gene: TRBV11-2
abundance: .
j_gene: TRBJ2-5
d_gene: TRBD2

CDR3aa: CAIRRTGGFGTDTQYF
CDR3nt: TGTGCCATCCGCAGGACAGGGGGTTTTGGCACAGATACGCAGTATTTT
v_gene: TRBV10-3
abundance: .
j_gene: TRBJ2-3
d_gene: TRBD1

CDR3aa: CASSAHSGRAGIYEQYF
CDR3nt: TGTGCCAGCAGCGCTCACAGCGGGAGGGCCGGTATCTACGAGCAGTACTTC
v_gene: TRBV5-4
abundance: .
j_gene: TRBJ2-7
d_gene: TRBD2

CDR3aa: CASSLWPGGVGGYTF
CDR3nt: TGTGCCAGCAGTTTATGGCCAGGGGGCGTCGGTGGCTACACCTTC
v_gene: TRBV28
abundance: .
j_gene: TRBJ1-2
d_gene: TRBD1

CDR3aa: CASSGRPPGASPLHF
CDR3nt: TGTGCCAGCAGCGGAAGGCCGCCAGGGGCCTCACCCCTCCACTTT
v_gene: TRBV2
abundance: .
j_gene: TRBJ1-6
d_gene: .

CDR3aa: CAWSRPRAGWDSGYTF
CDR3nt: TGTGCCTGGAGTCGACCCAGGGCAGGTTGGGATAGTGGCTACACCTTC
v_gene: TRBV30
abundance: .
j_gene: TRBJ1-2
d_gene: .

CDR3aa: CASSHPFGNQPQHF
CDR3nt: TGCGCCAGCAGCCACCCGTTCGGGAATCAGCCCCAGCATTTT
v_gene: TRBV4-1
abundance: .
j_gene: TRBJ1-5
d_gene: .